This T cell receptor (beta chain) is drawn from a study of beta chain features in type 1 diabetes (dated by TCRdb to 2016 to 2019). In terms of the full investigation: Mean age, gender distribution, total cell number and subset yield were not different between patients and healthy donors. Across all samples, some 110,000,000 sorted cells were examined, and cell number per subset correlated strongly with RNA yield. In the study, recently diagnosed type 1 diabetes patients and matched healthy donors were compared on the TCRB repertoires of their sorted circulating CD4+ T cell subsets. Regulatory and stem cell-like memory subsets were obtained from only 8 patients and about eight healthy donors, while naive and central memory subsets were obtained from all 30 or so donors. What the authors observed across the whole study: Shorter templates might be favored by PCR, yet because patient and control samples were amplified and corrected together, any such skew would affect both groups equally. HLA sub-analyses involved small numbers of individuals, so any influence of HLA type on TCRB rearrangement remained unresolved. Naive, central memory and regulatory TCRB repertoires appeared to be more alike among patients than among healthy donors. Fewer insertions and more nucleotide deletions at VDJ recombination sites were observed in patients with type 1 diabetes, implying thymic rearrangement abnormalities. In all four CD4+ subsets, TCRB CDR3 length was moderately but significantly shorter in type 1 diabetes patients. Because cDNA was sequenced instead of genomic DNA, activated cells with high expression could be over-represented, although the groups did not differ in activation or CD3 levels.

The entire amount of isolated RNA was reverse transcribed using the High Capacity cDNA Reverse Transcription Kit, so the sequenced TCRB transcripts were expressed ones. Deep immunoSEQ sequencing was applied to naive, central memory and regulatory T cell samples, giving an average of roughly 3.6 million total reads per sample. After sorted cells were lysed in RLT buffer, RNA was extracted with DNase-treated RNeasy Micro or Mini kits, with the choice depending on cell number. Each cell subset was processed on its own to prevent cross-contamination, while patient and healthy donor samples were processed together. TCRB sequences were amplified from cDNA with the immunoSEQ multiplex PCR, producing 87-bp fragments spanning the CDR3 region. Amplicons were sequenced on the Illumina HiSeq platform. The paper's data handling went like this. PCR bias was computationally corrected using synthetic template baselines, reads within Hamming distance 2 were collapsed, and singletons that could not be merged were discarded. Reads were aligned against IMGT to assign V, D and J genes, CDR3 length and insertions or deletions at six rearrangement sites. Clonotype counts were normalized to sorted cell number within each subset before computing true diversity and Gini coefficients with the tcR R package. The overlap coefficient, calculated on TCRB nucleotide sequences, was used to measure repertoire sharing. Out-of-frame TCRB sequences from naive cells were analyzed to stand in for the pre-selection repertoire. Held by TCRdb, this immuneACCESS table contains in-frame sequences only and omits some clones. Under half of the omission traces to an unresolved V gene where checked; the cause of the rest is unknown. The V and J calls and clone size come from that table; D and trimming were worked out from the DNA. For this sample there are around 710,000 clones; over 10% appear just once. Of the sample, more than 0.095% falls within the top ten clones.

The CDR1 and CDR2 encoded by the germline V gene are MNHEY and SVGAGI. V was cut back by 6 bases and J by 5 bases, leaving a gap of 14 bases between them. The CDR3, cysteine through phenylalanine, is 13 amino acids long. Only the CDR3 part of the read is kept: 39 bases, read in frame from the first base. A note on this clone: No antigen is known for it. No clone much larger than this one lies a single base away; base qualities are absent.

Each donor gave one peripheral blood draw, roughly 0.12 L on average, collected into heparinised tubes. A BD FACSAria II was used to sort naive, central memory, regulatory and stem cell-like memory CD4+ T cells with a panel that included CD45RO, CCR7, CD25, CD127, CD95 and CD27. A purity above 98% was achieved for all sorted populations. Right away, PBMCs were isolated by Lymphoprep density gradient centrifugation and were stained directly, with no culture step. Samples were stained and sorted in pairs, with one healthy donor and one patient per experiment, so that batch effects were minimized. This receptor was identified in a man aged 25 to 45 with type 1 diabetes. The sample consisted of naive CD4+ T cells from blood. The label giving this sample's cell subset or site can be read as: true naive CD4+ T cells. The chain is assembled from TRBV6-5 and TRBJ2-7, and perhaps TRBD1 as D gene, on 6 matching bases. The CDR3 reads CASRPDRSHEQYF. The DNA sequence is as follows: TGTGCCAGCAGACCCGACAGGTCCCACGAGCAGTACTTC.